The clone carrying this TCR beta chain has just one count. This CDR3 is 15 amino acids long. Per germline, CDR1 MDHEN and CDR2 SYDVKM. V dropped 6 bases and J dropped 8 bases, with 19 bases sitting between them. Two negative PCRs, clearance, or symptom resolution had been documented for recovered Cohort 3 donors. The data stem from a study of blood T cell repertoires in COVID-19. About the research overall: Researchers got acute and convalescent COVID-19 samples from the United States, Italy and Spain.

Data came from immunoSEQ multiplex PCR; TCRdb stores just in-frame clones and leaves some out. The sample has roughly 170,000 clones; approximately 82% are singletons. The material sequenced was PBMCs or T cells enriched from blood (not recorded which). The chain uses TRBV28 and TRBJ1-4; D is uncertain. The source of this sequence is a man aged 55 to 70 who had recovered from COVID-19. The CDR3 nucleotides are TGTGCCAGCAGCCCGGGGAGGTGGGTGGACGAAAAACTGTTTTTT. Residues: CASSPGRWVDEKLFF.